This paragraph reports one TCR beta chain. The record originates from a study of cytomegalovirus exposure and HLA in healthy donors. Here immunoSEQ multiplex PCR was the method, and the copy in TCRdb shows in-frame clones only, minus some. There are about 67,000 clones in the sample; around 94% occur only once, and 0.55% to 0.65% lies in the top ten. This CDR3 is built from 15 residues. This chain joins TRBV21-1 and TRBJ1-4; the table assigns TRBD1, which was not confirmed against the DNA. TRBV21-1 is a pseudogene locus. Sequencing was performed on PBMCs. This TCR derives from a woman between 18 and 29 years old in good health and CMV-seronegative. CDR3 loop: CASMPRSATNEKLFF. CDR3 nucleotides: TGTGCCAGCATGCCCAGATCTGCAACTAATGAAAAACTGTTTTTT.